This T cell receptor beta chain was captured in a study of Ad26.COV2.S vaccination and SARS-CoV-2 variants. Study-level findings and limits: Spike-specific TCR breadth was greater in vaccine than placebo recipients.

Libraries were prepared by immunoSEQ multiplex PCR; TCRdb keeps only in-frame clonotypes and omits some of them. The sample carries 350,000 to 500,000 clones, 90% recorded once. The sample's treatment: around 19 received Ad26.COV2.S at low or high dose, single or two shots; roughly five received placebo; per-sample allocation not given. The study sampled participants on day 63 after the first vaccine or placebo injection. Ad26 vector vaccine expressed Wuhan-strain SARS-CoV-2 spike. As concerns this clone: What it binds is unknown.

Germline V gene lookup returns CDR1 SGHRS and CDR2 YFSETQ. Trimming left V 4 bases short and J 12 bases short, with 17 bases between. The CDR3 is 13 residues long. V is TRBV5-1 and J is TRBJ2-1, with D perhaps being TRBD1 or TRBD2 (5 bases each). Sequences were derived from peripheral blood, sampled in a trial of Ad26.COV2.S vaccine versus placebo. The receptor comes from a person between 18 and 65 years old who received the Ad26.COV2.S COVID-19 vaccine or a placebo. The chain's CDR3 is CASSPGTPGTQFF. The CDR3 DNA is TGCGCCAGCAGCCCCGGGACCCCCGGAACGCAGTTCTTC.